This entry lists 24 T cell receptor beta chains sequenced from one sample in a study of multiple sclerosis patients with progressive multifocal leukoencephalopathy. Time point of the sample: time of PML onset. The protocol was immunoSEQ multiplex PCR, while the TCRdb copy is restricted to in-frame clones and leaves out a portion. The sample holds about 33,000 clones, less than 90% seen once. The material was PBMCs, obtained from a patient treated with natalizumab. The receptors derive from a human donor with progressive multifocal leukoencephalopathy.

The V and J genes are TRBV10-1 and TRBJ1-6; D not resolved. The CDR3 spans 13 residues. The V and J ends lost 0 bases and 6 bases respectively, with 3 bases between them. The germline gives CDR1 WNHNN, CDR2 SYGVQD (reference sequence). The CDR3 spells CASSESTNSPLHF. The CDR3 DNA reads as TGCGCCAGCAGTGAGTCGACTAATTCACCCCTCCACTTT.

This chain uses TRBV6-4 with TRBJ2-3; D possibly corresponds to TRBD2 (5 bases). The CDR3 totals 14 residues. Germline V gives CDR1 MRHNA, CDR2 SNTAGT. Deletions cut 3 bases from V and 3 bases from J, with 10 bases between. The CDR3 spells CASSERGGTDTQYF. In nucleotides, the CDR3 is TGTGCCAGCAGTGAGCGAGGAGGTACAGATACGCAGTATTTT.

This chain links TRBV14 with TRBJ2-1; unclear D gene. V was trimmed by 0 bases and J by 8 bases, leaving 8 bases between them. Germline V lookup: CDR1 SGHDN, CDR2 FVKESK. The CDR3 totals 13 residues. The CDR3 bases are TGTGCCAGCAGCCAAGACTTAGTGGATGAGCAGTTCTTC. Its protein product is CASSQDLVDEQFF. The entire variable domain, with the rest obtained from reference TRBV14 and TRBJ2-1, is as follows: EAGVTQFPSHSVIEKGQTVTLRCDPISGHDNLYWYRRVMGKEIKFLLHFVKESKQDESGMPNNRFLAERTGGTYSTLKVQPAELEDSGVYFCASSQDLVDEQFFGPGTRLTVL.

This clone was counted a single time. CDR3 protein: CASSRSRVGNGQPQHF. DNA for the CDR3: TGTGCCAGCAGTAGGTCCAGGGTAGGTAACGGTCAGCCCCAGCATTTT. The V call is TRBV28, the J call TRBJ1-5, with a weak D call TRBD1 (5 bases). Trimming left V 5 bases short and J 6 bases short, with 20 bases between. The germline V gene encodes CDR1 MDHEN and CDR2 SYDVKM. This CDR3 has 16 amino acids. The full variable domain, in which reference TRBV28 and TRBJ1-5 provide the parts outside the CDR3, is DVKVTQSSRYLVKRTGEKVFLECVQDMDHENMFWYRQDPGLGLRLIYFSYDVKMKEKGDIPEGYSVSREKKERFSLILESASTNQTSMYLCASSRSRVGNGQPQHFGDGTRLSIL.

On this clone: An end of the junction does not agree with germline; a read error may underlie this. The chain recombines TRBV5-1 with TRBJ2-2; 7 bases match TRBD2. The germline CDR1 and CDR2 sequences are SGHRS and YFSETQ. CDR3 length equals 13 residues. The CDR3 here is CASAGVITEELFF. CDR3 nucleotide sequence: TGCGCCAGCGCGGGGGTCATCACCGAGGAGCTGTTTTTT. Full variable domain (rest looked up from reference TRBV5-1 and TRBJ2-2): KAGVTQTPRYLIKTRGQQVTLSCSPISGHRSVSWYQQTPGQGLQFLFEYFSETQRNKGNFPGRFSGRQFSNSRSEMNVSTLELGDSALYLCASAGVITEELFFGEGSRLTVL.

The rearrangement uses TRBV10-2 and TRBJ2-2, with a possible D match to TRBD2 (5 bases). The CDR3 runs 14 residues. Germline CDR1 and CDR2: WSHSY and SAAADI. V lost 9 bases to trimming and J lost 0 bases, with 11 bases between them. The CDR3 bases are TGCGCCAGTCTAGGACTGGCGAACACCGGGGAGCTGTTTTTT. It is translated as CASLGLANTGELFF.

The genes are TRBV28 and TRBJ2-7, with D possibly matching TRBD1 (6 bases). With 6 bases removed from V and 3 bases from J, the gap between germline ends came to 21 bases. Germline CDR1 and CDR2: MDHEN and SYDVKM. The CDR3 extends over 16 amino acids. Here the CDR3 DNA reads TGTGCCAGCAGAGAATTCGACAGGCCCCTTGGCTACGAGCAGTACTTC. Translating gives CASREFDRPLGYEQYF.

The chain uses TRBV10-2 and TRBJ2-7, with a possible D match to TRBD1 (6 bases). The CDR3 length is 15 residues. The V and J ends lost 1 base and 5 bases respectively, with 15 bases between them. CDR1 and CDR2 (germline): WSHSY, SAAADI. CDR3 DNA sequence: TGCGCCAGCAGTGAGTGGGCCAGGGGCAGGGACGAGCAGTACTTC. Its translation: CASSEWARGRDEQYF.

This chain joins TRBV9 and TRBJ1-3; 7 bases fit TRBD1. The CDR3 has 15 residues. Looked up from germline, CDR1 is SGDLS and CDR2 is YYNGEE. V gave up 3 bases and J gave up 4 bases; unmatched junction bases: 7. CDR3 amino acids: CASSAYGTAGNTIYF. The CDR3 DNA reads TGTGCCAGCAGCGCCTACGGGACAGCGGGAAACACCATATATTTT.

The V and J genes are TRBV18 and TRBJ1-1; weak D call: TRBD1 (6 bases). V was shortened by 1 base and J by 1 base, with 7 bases between the two germline ends. The CDR3 is made up of 14 amino acids. Germline V gives CDR1 KGHSH, CDR2 LQKENI. The CDR3 bases are TGTGCCAGCTCACCACGGGGGGCGAACACTGAAGCTTTCTTT. Its translation: CASSPRGANTEAFF.

J is TRBJ1-6 and V is TRBV2; 7 positions agree with TRBD1. The trim removed 6 bases at V and 5 bases at J, leaving 7 bases unmatched. The germline V gene encodes CDR1 SNHLY and CDR2 FYNNEI. CDR3 length: 15 amino acids. In nucleotides, the CDR3 is TGTGCCAGCAGAAAACAGGGGCCCAATAATTCACCCCTCCACTTT. Protein product: CASRKQGPNNSPLHF.

In this sample, this clone turned up a few times. The CDR3 here is CASSGTPSYEQYF. CDR3 DNA sequence: TGTGCCAGCAGCGGGACTCCTTCCTACGAGCAGTACTTC. J is TRBJ2-7 and V is TRBV9; D may be TRBD2 (5 bases). This CDR3 spans 13 amino acids. V dropped 3 bases and J dropped 1 base, with 8 bases sitting between them. The germline gives CDR1 SGDLS, CDR2 YYNGEE. Based on the CDR3 plus reference TRBV9 and TRBJ2-7, the full variable domain is DSGVTQTPKHLITATGQRVTLRCSPRSGDLSVYWYQQSLDQGLQFLIQYYNGEERAKGNILERFSAQQFPDLHSELNLSSLELGDSALYFCASSGTPSYEQYFGPGTRLTVT.

This clone was detected a few times. The chain employs TRBV19 and TRBJ1-1; D ambiguous. The CDR3 spans 14 residues. V shed 5 bases and J shed 2 bases, with 12 bases lying between them. The V gene's germline CDR1 is LNHDA and CDR2 SQIVND (reference sequence). The CDR3 region has the DNA TGTGCCAGTAGTCGGAGAGAAGGAAACACTGAAGCTTTCTTT. Translating it yields CASSRREGNTEAFF.

The chain combines TRBV11-2 with TRBJ2-1; no firm D call. The V gene lost 6 bases and the J gene lost 2 bases, with 14 bases spanning the gap. Germline V gives CDR1 SGHAT, CDR2 FQNNGV. CDR3 length equals 15 residues. The DNA for the CDR3 is TGTGCCAGCAGTCCTCGGCGGTCAACCTACAATGAGCAGTTCTTC. It translates to CASSPRRSTYNEQFF. Full variable domain (rest looked up from reference TRBV11-2 and TRBJ2-1): EAGVAQSPRYKIIEKRQSVAFWCNPISGHATLYWYQQILGQGPKLLIQFQNNGVVDDSQLPKDRFSAERLKGVDSTLKIQPAKLEDSAVYLCASSPRRSTYNEQFFGPGTRLTVL.

The V call is TRBV19, the J call TRBJ1-3, with 7 bases aligning to TRBD1. The V segment lost 6 bases and the J segment 0 bases; nucleotides outside the gene matches: 5. Germline loops: CDR1 LNHDA, CDR2 SQIVND (reference sequence). The CDR3 extends over 15 amino acids. CDR3 in DNA: TGTGCCAGTAGGATGGGACAGAGCTCTGGAAACACCATATATTTT. This sequence encodes CASRMGQSSGNTIYF.

V usage is TRBV6-5 and J usage is TRBJ1-4; 7 nucleotides line up with TRBD1. This CDR3 contains 13 residues. The germline CDR1 and CDR2 sequences are MNHEY and SVGAGI. V was pared by 7 bases and J by 5 bases, with 4 bases of the junction left unmatched. CDR3 coding DNA: TGTGCCAGCACAGGGGGATCAAATGAAAAACTGTTTTTT. Its protein is CASTGGSNEKLFF.

About this clone itself: At one end the junction does not follow the germline gene, possibly because of a read error. The J gene is TRBJ1-3, the V gene TRBV2, with D possibly matching TRBD1 (6 bases). Germline CDR1 SNHLY, CDR2 FYNNEI. CDR3 length: 15 residues. The CDR3 sequence is CASSDQGIVGDTIYF. In nucleotides, the CDR3 is TGTGCCAGCAGTGACCAGGGGATAGTTGGAGACACCATATATTTT.

The rearrangement joins TRBV7-8 to TRBJ1-3; TRBD1 matches 7 bases. The CDR3 is made up of 16 amino acids. The V and J ends lost 5 bases and 0 bases, in that order; junction bases with no gene match: 7. Germline CDR1 and CDR2: SGHVS and FQNEAQ. CDR3 DNA: TGTGCCAGCAGCCCAGGGGGTGCAAGCTCTGGAAACACCATATATTTT. It encodes CASSPGGASSGNTIYF.

This clone was recorded only once. This chain joins TRBV29-1 and TRBJ1-3; D is unclear. Germline assignment: CDR1 SQVTM and CDR2 ANQGSEA. V gave up 6 bases and J gave up 0 bases, with 9 bases separating them. CDR3 length equals 13 residues. The CDR3 region is CSVAVVSGNTIYF. The CDR3 coding sequence is TGCAGCGTCGCGGTTGTCTCTGGAAACACCATATATTTT.

This chain links TRBV6-5 with TRBJ2-7; either TRBD1 or TRBD2 may fit D (5 bases each). The CDR3 is 14 amino acids. The ends were cut back, 0 bases at V and 4 bases at J, with 10 bases in the middle. Germline V lookup: CDR1 MNHEY, CDR2 SVGAGI. DNA of the CDR3: TGTGCCAGCAGTTACTCTGCCGAGGGGTACGAGCAGTACTTC. This gives the protein CASSYSAEGYEQYF.

The V gene is TRBV6-5, the J gene TRBJ1-2; TRBD1 agrees at 7 bases. The CDR3 has 12 residues. V was clipped by 4 bases and J by 7 bases; unmatched bases: 3. Germline loops: CDR1 MNHEY, CDR2 SVGAGI. CDR3 loop: CASSSYRGGYTF. The CDR3 DNA reads as TGTGCCAGCAGTTCCTACAGGGGTGGCTACACCTTC.

The genes are TRBV16 and TRBJ1-5; a weak D match, TRBD1 (6 bases). Trimming took off 2 bases at V and 3 bases at J, with 11 bases between the two ends. This CDR3 spans 15 amino acids. The germline gives CDR1 KGHSY, CDR2 FQNENV. DNA of the CDR3: TGTGCCAGCAGCCAAAGGTGGGACAACAATCAGCCCCAGCATTTT. Translating gives CASSQRWDNNQPQHF. The full variable domain, its missing parts supplied by reference TRBV16 and TRBJ1-5, is GEEVAQTPKHLVRGEGQKAKLYCAPIKGHSYVFWYQQVLKNEFKFLISFQNENVFDETGMPKERFSAKCLPNSPCSLEIQATKLEDSAVYFCASSQRWDNNQPQHFGDGTRLSIL.

The J gene is TRBJ2-2, the V gene TRBV2; D gene unclear. The CDR3 sequence is 15 residues long. V was cut by 4 bases and J by 3 bases, with 12 bases left in between. Germline V CDR1 and CDR2: SNHLY, FYNNEI. CDR3 in DNA: TGTGCCAGCAGTGGGTTGAGCGTGGACACCGGGGAGCTGTTTTTT. Protein: CASSGLSVDTGELFF. The full variable domain, its missing parts supplied by reference TRBV2 and TRBJ2-2, is EPEVTQTPSHQVTQMGQEVILRCVPISNHLYFYWYRQILGQKVEFLVSFYNNEISEKSEIFDDQFSVERPDGSNFTLKIRSTKLEDSAMYFCASSGLSVDTGELFFGEGSRLTVL.

V gene TRBV9 combines with J gene TRBJ2-7; the D is unclear. Trimming left V 3 bases short and J 6 bases short, with 13 bases between. Germline V gene lookup returns CDR1 SGDLS and CDR2 YYNGEE. This CDR3 has 13 residues. This CDR3 reads CASSADSTGEQYF. DNA of the CDR3: TGTGCCAGCAGCGCAGATTCAACTGGCGAGCAGTACTTC.